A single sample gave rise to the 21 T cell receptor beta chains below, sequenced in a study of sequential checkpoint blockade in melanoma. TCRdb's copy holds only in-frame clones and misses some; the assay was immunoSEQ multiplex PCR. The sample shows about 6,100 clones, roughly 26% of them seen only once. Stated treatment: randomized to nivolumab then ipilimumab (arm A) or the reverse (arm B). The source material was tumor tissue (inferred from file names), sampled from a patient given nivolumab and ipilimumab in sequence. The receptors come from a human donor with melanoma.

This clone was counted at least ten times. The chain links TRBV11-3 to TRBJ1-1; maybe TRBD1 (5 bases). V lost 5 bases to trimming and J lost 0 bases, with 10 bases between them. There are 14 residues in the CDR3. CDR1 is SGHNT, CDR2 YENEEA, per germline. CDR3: CASSLTGMNTEAFF. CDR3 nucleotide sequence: TGTGCCAGCAGCCTAACAGGTATGAACACTGAAGCTTTCTTT.

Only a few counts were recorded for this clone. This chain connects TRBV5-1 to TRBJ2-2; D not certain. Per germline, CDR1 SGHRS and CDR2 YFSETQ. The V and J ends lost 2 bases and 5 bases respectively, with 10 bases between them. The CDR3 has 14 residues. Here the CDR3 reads CASSFAQRTGELFF. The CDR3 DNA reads TGCGCCAGCAGCTTCGCCCAAAGGACCGGGGAGCTGTTTTTT.

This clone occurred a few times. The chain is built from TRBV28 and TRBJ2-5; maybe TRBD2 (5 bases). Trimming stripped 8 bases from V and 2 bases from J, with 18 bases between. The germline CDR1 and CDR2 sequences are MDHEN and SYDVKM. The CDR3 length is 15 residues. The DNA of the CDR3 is TGTGCCAGCGCCCCCGGAGGAGGTGAGCAAGAGACCCAGTACTTC. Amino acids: CASAPGGGEQETQYF.

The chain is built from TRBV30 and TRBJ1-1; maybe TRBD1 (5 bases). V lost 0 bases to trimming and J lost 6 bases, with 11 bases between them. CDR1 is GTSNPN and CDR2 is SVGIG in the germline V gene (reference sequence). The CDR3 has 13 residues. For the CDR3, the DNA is TGTGCCTGGAGTGTACAGGAAGAGTCTGAAGCTTTCTTT. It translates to CAWSVQEESEAFF.

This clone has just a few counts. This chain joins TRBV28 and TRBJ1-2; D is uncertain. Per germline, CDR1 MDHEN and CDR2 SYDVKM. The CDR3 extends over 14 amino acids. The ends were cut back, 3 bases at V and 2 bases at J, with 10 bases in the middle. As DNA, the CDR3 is TGTGCCAGCAGTTTGGGTTGGGCGAACTATGGCTACACCTTC. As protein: CASSLGWANYGYTF.

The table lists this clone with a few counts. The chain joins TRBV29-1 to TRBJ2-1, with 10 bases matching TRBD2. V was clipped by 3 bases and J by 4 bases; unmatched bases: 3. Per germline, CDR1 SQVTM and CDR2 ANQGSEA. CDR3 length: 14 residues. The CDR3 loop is CSVDGLADYNEQFF. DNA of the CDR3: TGCAGCGTTGATGGACTAGCGGATTACAATGAGCAGTTCTTC.

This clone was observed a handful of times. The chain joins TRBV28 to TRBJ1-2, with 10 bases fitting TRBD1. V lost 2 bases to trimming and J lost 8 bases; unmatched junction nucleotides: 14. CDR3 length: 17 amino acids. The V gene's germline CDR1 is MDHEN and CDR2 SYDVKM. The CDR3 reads CASSLGLATGGEYGYTF. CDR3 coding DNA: TGTGCCAGCAGTTTAGGTCTCGCGACAGGGGGCGAATACGGCTACACCTTC.

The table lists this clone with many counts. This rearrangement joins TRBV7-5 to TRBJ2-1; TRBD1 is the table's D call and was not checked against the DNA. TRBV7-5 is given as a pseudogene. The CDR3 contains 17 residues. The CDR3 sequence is CASSPYGEQGVTDEQFF. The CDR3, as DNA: TGTGCCAGCAGCCCCTACGGGGAACAGGGGGTAACAGATGAGCAGTTCTTC.

In nucleotides, the CDR3 is TGTGCCAGCAGTTTCTTCCAGGCCCCAAGCAATCAGCCCCAGCATTTT. It is translated as CASSFFQAPSNQPQHF. This chain connects TRBV28 to TRBJ1-5; no clear D gene. The germline gives CDR1 MDHEN, CDR2 SYDVKM. This CDR3 has 16 residues. Trimming took 3 bases from V and 1 from J, leaving 13 bases between them.

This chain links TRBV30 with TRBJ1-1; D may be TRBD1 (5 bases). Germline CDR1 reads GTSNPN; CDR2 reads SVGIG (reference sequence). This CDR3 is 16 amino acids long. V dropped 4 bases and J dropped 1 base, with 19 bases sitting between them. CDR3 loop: CAWNFFPGPTNTEAFF. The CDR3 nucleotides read TGTGCCTGGAATTTTTTCCCGGGACCTACGAACACTGAAGCTTTCTTT.

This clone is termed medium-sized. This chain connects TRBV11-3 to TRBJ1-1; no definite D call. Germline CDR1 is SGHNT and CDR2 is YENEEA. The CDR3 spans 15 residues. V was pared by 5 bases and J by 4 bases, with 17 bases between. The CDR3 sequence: CASSLGRLSGTEAFF. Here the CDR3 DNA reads TGTGCCAGCAGCCTAGGGCGCCTCTCGGGCACTGAAGCTTTCTTT. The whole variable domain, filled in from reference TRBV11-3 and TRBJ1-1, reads EAGVVQSPRYKIIEKKQPVAFWCNPISGHNTLYWYLQNLGQGPELLIRYENEEAVDDSQLPKDRFSAERLKGVDSTLKIQPAELGDSAVYLCASSLGRLSGTEAFFGQGTRLTVV.

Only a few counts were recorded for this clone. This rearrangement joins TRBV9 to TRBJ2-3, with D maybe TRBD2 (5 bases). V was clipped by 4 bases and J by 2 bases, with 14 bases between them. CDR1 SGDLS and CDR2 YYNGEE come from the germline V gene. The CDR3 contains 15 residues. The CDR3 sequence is CASSSNGLNTDTQYF. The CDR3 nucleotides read TGTGCCAGCAGCTCAAACGGACTGAACACAGATACGCAGTATTTT.

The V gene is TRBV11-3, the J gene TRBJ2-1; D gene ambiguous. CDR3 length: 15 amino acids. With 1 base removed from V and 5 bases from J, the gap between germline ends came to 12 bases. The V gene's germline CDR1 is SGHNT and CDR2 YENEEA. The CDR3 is CASSLVVGQNNEQFF. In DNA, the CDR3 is TGTGCCAGCAGCTTAGTCGTAGGTCAGAACAATGAGCAGTTCTTC.

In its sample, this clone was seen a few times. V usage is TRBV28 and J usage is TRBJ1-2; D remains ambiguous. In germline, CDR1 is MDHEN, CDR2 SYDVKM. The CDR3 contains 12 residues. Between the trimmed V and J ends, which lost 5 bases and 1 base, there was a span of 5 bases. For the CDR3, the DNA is TGTGCCAGCAGTCCAATTAACTATGGCTACACCTTC. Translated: CASSPINYGYTF.

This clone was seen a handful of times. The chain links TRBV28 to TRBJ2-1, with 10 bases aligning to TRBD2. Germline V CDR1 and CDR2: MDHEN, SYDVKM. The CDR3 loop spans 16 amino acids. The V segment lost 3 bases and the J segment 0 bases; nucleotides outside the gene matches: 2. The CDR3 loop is CASSLSGRASYNEQFF. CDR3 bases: TGTGCCAGCAGTTTGAGCGGGAGGGCCTCCTACAATGAGCAGTTCTTC. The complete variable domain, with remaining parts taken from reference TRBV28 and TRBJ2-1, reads DVKVTQSSRYLVKRTGEKVFLECVQDMDHENMFWYRQDPGLGLRLIYFSYDVKMKEKGDIPEGYSVSREKKERFSLILESASTNQTSMYLCASSLSGRASYNEQFFGPGTRLTVL.

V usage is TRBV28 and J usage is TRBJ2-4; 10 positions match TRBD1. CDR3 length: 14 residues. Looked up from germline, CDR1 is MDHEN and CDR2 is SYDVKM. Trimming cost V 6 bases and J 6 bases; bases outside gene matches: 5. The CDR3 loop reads CASSRRTGGNIQYF. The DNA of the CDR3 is TGTGCCAGCAGCCGCCGGACAGGGGGAAACATTCAGTACTTC. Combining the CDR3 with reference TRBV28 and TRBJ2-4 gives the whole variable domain DVKVTQSSRYLVKRTGEKVFLECVQDMDHENMFWYRQDPGLGLRLIYFSYDVKMKEKGDIPEGYSVSREKKERFSLILESASTNQTSMYLCASSRRTGGNIQYFGAGTRLSVL.

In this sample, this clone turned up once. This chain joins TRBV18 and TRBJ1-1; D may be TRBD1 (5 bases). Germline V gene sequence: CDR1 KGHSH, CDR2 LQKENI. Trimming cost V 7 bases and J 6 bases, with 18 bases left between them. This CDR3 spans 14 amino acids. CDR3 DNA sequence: TGTGCCAGCTTACTCGACAGCCGGGGAGCTGAAGCTTTCTTT. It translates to CASLLDSRGAEAFF.

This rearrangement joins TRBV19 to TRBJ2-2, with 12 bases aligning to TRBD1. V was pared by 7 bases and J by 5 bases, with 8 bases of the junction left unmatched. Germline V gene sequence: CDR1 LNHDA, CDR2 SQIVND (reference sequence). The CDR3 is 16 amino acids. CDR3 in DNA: TGTGCCAGTATGTCCCGGGACAGGGGGCGAACCGGGGAGCTGTTTTTT. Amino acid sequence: CASMSRDRGRTGELFF.

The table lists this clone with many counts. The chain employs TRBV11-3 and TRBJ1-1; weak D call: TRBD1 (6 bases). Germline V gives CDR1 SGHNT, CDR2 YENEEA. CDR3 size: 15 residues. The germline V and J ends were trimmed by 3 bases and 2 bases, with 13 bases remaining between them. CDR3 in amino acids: CASSLTDRINTEAFF. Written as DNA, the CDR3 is TGTGCCAGCAGCTTGACGGACAGAATTAACACTGAAGCTTTCTTT.

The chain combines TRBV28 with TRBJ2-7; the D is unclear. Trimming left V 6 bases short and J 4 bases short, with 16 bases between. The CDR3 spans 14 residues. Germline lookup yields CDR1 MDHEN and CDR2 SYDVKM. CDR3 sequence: CASSSDGTRYEQYF. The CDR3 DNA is TGTGCCAGCAGCTCGGACGGCACCAGGTACGAGCAGTACTTC.

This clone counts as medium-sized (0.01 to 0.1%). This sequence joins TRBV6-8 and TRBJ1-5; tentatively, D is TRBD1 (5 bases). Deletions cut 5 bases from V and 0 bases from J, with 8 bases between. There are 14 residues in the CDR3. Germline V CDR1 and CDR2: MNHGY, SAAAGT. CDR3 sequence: CASSAGGSNQPQHF. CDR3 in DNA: TGTGCCAGCAGTGCCGGGGGTAGCAATCAGCCCCAGCATTTT.